These 20 T cell receptor beta chains were all obtained from the same sample, sequenced in a study of blood T cell repertoires in COVID-19. Assay used: immunoSEQ multiplex PCR; TCRdb lists only in-frame clones, some missing. Here the sample spans fewer than 60,000 clones, roughly 85% being singletons. Material: peripheral blood. The receptors come from an older man with acute or convalescent COVID-19.

The chain couples TRBV7-9 to TRBJ1-1; 7 positions match TRBD1. This CDR3 comprises 14 residues. V lost 5 bases, J lost 2 bases, and 5 bases stayed unmatched. Germline V gives CDR1 SEHNR, CDR2 FQNEAQ (reference sequence). The CDR3 DNA reads as TGTGCCAGCAGCACCAGACAGGGCAACACTGAAGCTTTCTTT. This sequence encodes CASSTRQGNTEAFF.

The V call is TRBV7-6, the J call TRBJ1-3, with TRBD1 as a possible D gene (6 bases). Trimming shortened V by 1 base and J by 1 base, and 11 bases separated the two germline ends. Germline CDR1 reads SGHVS; CDR2 reads FNYEAQ. The CDR3 runs 16 residues. CDR3 loop: CASSLGAGASGNTIYF. In nucleotides, the CDR3 is TGTGCCAGCAGCTTAGGAGCGGGGGCGTCTGGAAACACCATATATTTT.

The chain links TRBV6-2 or TRBV6-3 to TRBJ2-3, with 9 bases lining up with TRBD2. The CDR3 runs to 15 residues. Trimming removed 7 bases from V and 2 bases from J; junction bases left unmatched: 7. The germline CDR1 and CDR2 sequences are MNHEY and SVGEGT. This CDR3 reads CASTPSGTYTDTQYF. CDR3 coding DNA: TGTGCCAGCACCCCTAGCGGGACCTACACAGATACGCAGTATTTT.

This sequence joins TRBV6-2 or TRBV6-3 and TRBJ2-2; 14 nucleotides line up with TRBD2. V trimming: 6 bases; J trimming: 6 bases; junction bases outside the gene matches: 9. Germline assignment: CDR1 MNHEY and CDR2 SVGEGT. The length of the CDR3 is 17 residues. The CDR3 sequence: CASSRTSGGTLPGELFF. The CDR3 nucleotides read TGTGCCAGCAGCAGGACTAGCGGGGGGACCCTCCCCGGGGAGCTGTTTTTT.

The chain joins TRBV5-4 to TRBJ2-7; D is perhaps TRBD2 (7 bases). Germline V gene lookup returns CDR1 SGHNT and CDR2 YYREEE (reference sequence). The CDR3 runs 13 residues. V was cut by 4 bases and J by 7 bases, with 15 bases left in between. CDR3 protein: CASSTEGGAEQYF. DNA of the CDR3: TGTGCCAGCAGCACCGAGGGGGGGGCGGAGCAGTACTTC.

This chain joins TRBV4-3 and TRBJ2-4; TRBD2 might be the D (6 bases). In germline, CDR1 is LGHNA, CDR2 YSLEER. The CDR3 covers 18 residues. V lost 0 bases and J 2 bases, leaving 17 bases between the germline ends. Here the CDR3 DNA reads TGCGCCAGCAGCCAAGATCAAACCGGGAGCGGGTCCAAAAACATTCAGTACTTC. It yields the protein CASSQDQTGSGSKNIQYF.

The chain couples TRBV27 to TRBJ1-2, with 9 bases lining up with TRBD1. CDR1 is MNHEY and CDR2 is SMNVEV in the germline V gene (reference sequence). The V and J ends lost 7 bases and 5 bases, in that order; junction bases with no gene match: 5. This CDR3 has 13 residues. CDR3 sequence reads: CASTRTGAYGYTF. In DNA form, the CDR3 reads TGTGCCAGCACCCGGACAGGGGCTTATGGCTACACCTTC.

The rearrangement uses TRBV9 and TRBJ1-3; no clear D. V was clipped by 0 bases and J by 4 bases, with 5 bases between them. Germline V CDR1 and CDR2: SGDLS, YYNGEE. The CDR3 is made up of 13 amino acids. CDR3: CASSVGSGNTIYF. The CDR3 DNA is TGTGCCAGCAGCGTAGGGAGCGGAAACACCATATATTTT.

By proportion, this clone is large. The rearrangement uses TRBV5-4 and TRBJ2-1, with TRBD2 identical over 14 bases. The germline CDR1 and CDR2 sequences are SGHNT and YYREEE (reference sequence). V dropped 4 bases and J dropped 6; count of bases not matched to a gene: 15. CDR3 size: 19 residues. In DNA, the CDR3 is TGTGCCAGCAGCCTGTCTAGCGCCCCGGGACTAGCGGGAGCCAATGAGCAGTTCTTC. Translation: CASSLSSAPGLAGANEQFF.

Note on this clone: This CDR3 is also generated by other DNA sequences in the sample. The chain is built from TRBV5-6 and TRBJ2-3, with TRBD2 identical over 8 bases. J gave up 3 bases and V 3 bases, and 3 bases lay outside the gene matches. This CDR3 has 14 amino acids. Looked up from germline, CDR1 is SGHDT and CDR2 is YYEEEE. CDR3 residues: CASSSLAGTDTQYF. CDR3 nucleotides: TGTGCCAGCAGCTCGTTAGCGGGGACAGATACGCAGTATTTT.

The CDR3 reads CASSPNIGGADYNEQFF. For the CDR3, the DNA is TGTGCCAGCAGCCCTAATATTGGGGGGGCGGATTACAATGAGCAGTTCTTC. This chain links TRBV11-2 with TRBJ2-1, with D possibly matching TRBD2 (7 bases). The CDR3 is 17 residues long. Trimming cost V 5 bases and J 4 bases, with 21 bases left between them. Germline V gives CDR1 SGHAT, CDR2 FQNNGV.

The V gene is TRBV10-2, the J gene TRBJ2-7; weak D call: TRBD2 (6 bases). This CDR3 region has 14 residues. The germline CDR1 and CDR2 sequences are WSHSY and SAAADI. V was clipped by 3 bases and J by 7 bases, with 16 bases between them. This CDR3 is CASSEGQAGLEQYF. The CDR3 DNA follows: TGCGCCAGCAGTGAAGGGCAGGCGGGACTGGAGCAGTACTTC.

The chain is built from TRBV4-1 and TRBJ1-2; TRBD1 agrees at 8 bases. CDR1 is MGHRA and CDR2 is YSYEKL in the germline V gene. V lost 3 bases and J lost 4; bases outside the gene matches: 16. The length of the CDR3 is 18 residues. CDR3 loop: CASSHAGTGPSRLYGYTF. CDR3 DNA: TGCGCCAGCAGCCATGCAGGGACAGGCCCGAGCCGTCTCTATGGCTACACCTTC.

The chain recombines TRBV11-3 with TRBJ2-7, with D tentatively TRBD1 (5 bases). In germline, CDR1 is SGHNT, CDR2 YENEEA. This CDR3 has 13 residues. This chain's CDR3 is CASLLGASREQYF. For the CDR3, the DNA is TGTGCTTCCCTTCTAGGGGCCTCGCGCGAGCAGTACTTC.

The chain links TRBV29-1 to TRBJ1-1; 7 positions match TRBD1. Germline values: CDR1 SQVTM, CDR2 ANQGSEA. The J segment lost 8 bases and the V segment lost 0 bases, leaving 3 bases of the junction unmatched. This CDR3 has 12 residues. CDR3 DNA: TGCAGCGTTGAAGAAACAGGGGACGAAGCTTTCTTT. It is translated as CSVEETGDEAFF. Together with reference TRBV29-1 and TRBJ1-1, the CDR3 gives the full variable domain: SAVISQKPSRDICQRGTSLTIQCQVDSQVTMMFWYRQQPGQSLTLIATANQGSEATYESGFVIDKFPISRPNLTFSTLTVSNMSPEDSSIYLCSVEETGDEAFFGQGTRLTVV.

This chain joins TRBV15 and TRBJ1-1; D uncertain. The V gene's germline CDR1 is LNHNV and CDR2 YYDKDF (reference sequence). This CDR3 is 14 amino acids long. Trimming pared 3 bases from V and 3 bases from J, leaving 11 bases between. CDR3 sequence (DNA): TGTGCCACCAGCAGGGGAGGTAGTTACACTGAAGCTTTCTTT. Translating gives CATSRGGSYTEAFF.

The genes are TRBV7-3 and TRBJ1-6, with D perhaps matching TRBD1 (5 bases). Trimming removed 4 bases at V and 8 bases at J, with 12 bases between. The CDR3 consists of 14 residues. The germline V gene encodes CDR1 SGHTA and CDR2 FQGTGA. The CDR3 coding sequence is TGTGCCAGCAGCTCGGCAGGGTGGGATTCACCCCTCCACTTT. This encodes CASSSAGWDSPLHF.

This chain joins TRBV5-1 and TRBJ2-7; weak D call: TRBD2 (6 bases). V lost 4 bases and J 4 bases, leaving 6 bases between the germline ends. This CDR3 is 11 amino acids long. Per the germline V gene, CDR1 is SGHRS and CDR2 is YFSETQ. The CDR3 here is CASSGGYEQYF. The CDR3 DNA is TGCGCCAGCAGCGGGGGGTACGAGCAGTACTTC. The full variable domain, with the rest looked up from reference TRBV5-1 and TRBJ2-7, is KAGVTQTPRYLIKTRGQQVTLSCSPISGHRSVSWYQQTPGQGLQFLFEYFSETQRNKGNFPGRFSGRQFSNSRSEMNVSTLELGDSALYLCASSGGYEQYFGPGTRLTVT.

The chain uses TRBV7-2 and TRBJ1-1; D not resolved. This CDR3 has 14 amino acids. The V end was cut by 2 bases, the J end by 4 bases, with 11 bases between. The germline V gene has CDR1 SGHTA and CDR2 FQGNSA. The CDR3 loop is CASSLTAASTEAFF. CDR3 bases: TGTGCCAGCAGCTTAACGGCAGCGAGCACTGAAGCTTTCTTT.

The chain combines TRBV7-9 with TRBJ1-2; weak D call: TRBD1 (6 bases). In germline, CDR1 is SEHNR, CDR2 FQNEAQ (reference sequence). V was trimmed by 5 bases and J by 3 bases, leaving 10 bases between them. The CDR3 loop spans 13 amino acids. CDR3 amino acids: CASSNRADYGYTF. Here the CDR3 DNA reads TGTGCCAGCAGCAACAGGGCTGACTATGGCTACACCTTC.